This is a list of T cell receptor beta chains from one sample in a study of blood T cell repertoires in COVID-19. Assay used: immunoSEQ multiplex PCR; TCRdb lists only in-frame clones, some missing. The sample yields about 34,000 clones, around 73% seen once. The sequencing sample was made of peripheral blood. Receptors were obtained from an older woman with acute or convalescent COVID-19. Each CDR3 is given with its conserved first and last residue. The order of the fields is clone size, D gene, V gene, J gene, CDR3 protein, CDR3 DNA. D genes are given only for firm matches. Rows give clone size only sometimes, using once, few, many, or a class for an expanded clone.

NA	TRBD2	TRBV6-5	TRBJ2-1	CALSSGGAENEQFF	TGTGCCCTATCTAGCGGGGGGGCGGAAAATGAGCAGTTCTTC
NA	NA	TRBV27	TRBJ1-4	CASSFQGSATNEKLFF	TGTGCCAGCAGTTTTCAGGGTTCTGCAACTAATGAAAAACTGTTTTTT
NA	TRBD1	TRBV7-8	TRBJ2-7	CASSFGTGTVSYEQYF	TGTGCCAGCAGCTTTGGGACAGGGACGGTCTCCTACGAGCAGTACTTC
NA	TRBD2	TRBV9	TRBJ2-7	CASSVGPSGEQYF	TGTGCCAGCAGCGTAGGTCCTAGCGGCGAGCAGTACTTC
NA	NA	TRBV5-1	TRBJ1-6	CASSLNGGISSPLHF	TGCGCCAGCAGCCTGAATGGGGGGATAAGTTCACCCCTCCACTTT
NA	NA	TRBV4-1	TRBJ2-7	CASSPLDQGDSYEQYF	TGCGCCAGCAGCCCCCTAGACCAGGGCGACTCCTACGAGCAGTACTTC
NA	TRBD1	TRBV10-3	TRBJ1-2	CAISEMAAGGSNGYTF	TGTGCCATCAGTGAGATGGCCGCAGGGGGCTCGAATGGCTACACCTTC
once	TRBD1	TRBV5-6	TRBJ1-4	CASSLPGQGAEKLFF	TGTGCCAGCAGCTTGCCGGGACAGGGTGCTGAAAAACTGTTTTTT
NA	TRBD2	TRBV6-2/TRBV6-3	TRBJ2-3	CASSLGYFYRGGGADTQYF	TGTGCCAGCAGCCTCGGATATTTCTACCGGGGGGGCGGCGCAGATACGCAGTATTTT
NA	TRBD2	TRBV5-4	TRBJ2-5	CASSPRTSGGGTQYF	TGTGCCAGCAGCCCGAGGACTAGCGGAGGCGGGACCCAGTACTTC
NA	NA	TRBV5-4	TRBJ1-2	CASSFNSGGADYGYTF	TGTGCCAGCAGCTTCAACTCGGGGGGGGCAGACTATGGCTACACCTTC
NA	NA	TRBV5-6	TRBJ2-7	CASTQAPTDSYEQYF	TGTGCCAGCACCCAGGCCCCCACGGACTCCTACGAGCAGTACTTC
NA	NA	TRBV10-3	TRBJ2-2	CAIRQSADTGELFF	TGTGCCATTCGACAGTCCGCGGACACCGGGGAGCTGTTTTTT
NA	NA	TRBV15	TRBJ2-5	CATSRDEEGTQYF	TGTGCCACCAGCAGAGATGAGGAGGGGACCCAGTACTTC
NA	TRBD2	TRBV3-1/TRBV3-2	TRBJ2-5	CASSYPGLAGQETQYF	TGTGCCAGCAGCTACCCGGGACTAGCGGGACAAGAGACCCAGTACTTC
NA	TRBD2	TRBV7-9	TRBJ2-3	CASSLMQTIAGGITDTQYF	TGTGCCAGCAGCTTAATGCAAACGATAGCGGGGGGTATCACAGATACGCAGTATTTT
medium-sized	NA	TRBV27	TRBJ1-6	CASSPQGLFASPLHF	TGTGCCAGCAGTCCCCAAGGACTTTTCGCCTCACCCCTCCACTTT
NA	NA	TRBV30	TRBJ2-7	CAWTARGTYEQYF	TGTGCCTGGACCGCGCGGGGAACCTACGAGCAGTACTTC
NA	NA	TRBV6-6	TRBJ2-1	CASSYPDSRNEQFF	TGTGCCAGCAGTTACCCGGACTCGCGCAATGAGCAGTTCTTC
NA	NA	TRBV6-5	TRBJ1-1	CASSWGIPMGNTEAFF	TGTGCCAGCAGTTGGGGCATACCCATGGGGAACACTGAAGCTTTCTTT
NA	NA	TRBV10-3	TRBJ1-2	CAIRRRDSEVAGYTF	TGTGCCATCAGACGCCGGGACTCGGAGGTAGCTGGCTACACCTTC
NA	NA	TRBV2	TRBJ2-3	CASSAGQLTDTQYF	TGTGCCAGCAGTGCCGGACAACTCACAGATACGCAGTATTTT
NA	NA	TRBV11-2	TRBJ1-4	CASSSSRDFGEKLFF	TGTGCCAGCAGCTCCAGCCGGGACTTCGGTGAAAAACTGTTTTTT
few	TRBD1	TRBV15	TRBJ1-1	CATRPTGSRSAEAFF	TGTGCCACCAGGCCGACAGGGAGTAGAAGCGCTGAAGCTTTCTTT
NA	NA	TRBV3-1/TRBV3-2	TRBJ1-5	CASSPGRGSQPQHF	TGTGCCAGCAGCCCGGGGAGAGGGTCGCAGCCCCAGCATTTT
NA	TRBD1	TRBV5-4	TRBJ2-5	CASSRGQGAGETQYF	TGTGCCAGCAGCCGGGGACAGGGGGCAGGCGAGACCCAGTACTTC
few	NA	TRBV2	TRBJ1-2	CASRGDSLYGYTF	TGTGCCAGCAGAGGTGACAGTCTCTATGGCTACACCTTC
few	TRBD2	TRBV5-8	TRBJ2-5	CASSLGRLAGGPKETQYF	TGTGCCAGCAGCTTGGGCCGACTAGCGGGGGGGCCGAAAGAGACCCAGTACTTC
NA	TRBD2	TRBV2	TRBJ2-3	CASLRSSGGTDTQYF	TGTGCCAGCCTCCGCTCTAGCGGGGGCACAGATACGCAGTATTTT